This is a list of T cell receptor beta chains from one sample in a study of blood T cell repertoires in COVID-19. Using immunoSEQ multiplex PCR, the repertoire was profiled, and TCRdb retains in-frame clones only, with some absent. The sample gives about 110,000 clones, approximately 80% of which show up once; 11% to 15% is in the top ten. The sample consisted of peripheral blood. These receptors all stem from a woman aged 60 to 75 with acute or convalescent COVID-19. CDR3s include the opening cysteine and the closing phenylalanine or tryptophan. A D gene is named only where the DNA matches it firmly. Some rows mark clone size as missing; the rest say once, few, many or name a class of expanded clone.

>TRBJ2-5|TRBV6-2/TRBV6-3|once|NA|19
TGTGCCAGCAGCCATTCTAGCTACCTTACCTATCTGGGTGAAGAGACCCAGTACTTC
CASSHSSYLTYLGEETQYF
>TRBJ1-5|TRBV7-2|NA|TRBD1|15
TGTGCCAGCAGTAGGACAGGACGGAACAATCAGCCCCAGCATTTT
CASSRTGRNNQPQHF
>TRBJ1-1|TRBV7-8|few|TRBD1|17
TGTGCCAGCAGACCACCGACAGGGGCGCTTATGGGCACTGAAGCTTTCTTT
CASRPPTGALMGTEAFF
>TRBJ2-5|TRBV7-7|few|NA|16
TGTGCTAGCAGCTTAGGCATTCTCGGGGGGCGAGAGACCCAGTACTTC
CASSLGILGGRETQYF
>TRBJ1-2|TRBV5-4|NA|TRBD1|17
TGTGCCAGCAGCAACCGGGACAGGGCACGCGCTAACTATGGCTACACCTTC
CASSNRDRARANYGYTF
>TRBJ2-1|TRBV10-2|NA|NA|12
TGCGCCAGCCAGGGCTCCTACAATGAGCAGTTCTTC
CASQGSYNEQFF
>TRBJ2-5|TRBV4-1|NA|NA|16
TGCGCCAGCAGCCTAGGCCGGGGGTTTAACCAAGAGACCCAGTACTTC
CASSLGRGFNQETQYF
>TRBJ2-1|TRBV29-1|NA|NA|14
TGCAGCGTGCTAACCGGGATCCGATACAATGAGCAGTTCTTC
CSVLTGIRYNEQFF
>TRBJ1-4|TRBV2|NA|TRBD1|16
TGTGCCAGCAGGGGGGTAAAAACAGGGGATAATGAAAAACTGTTTTTT
CASRGVKTGDNEKLFF
>TRBJ1-6|TRBV6-5|NA|NA|15
TGTGCCAGCAGTTATGAGGCACAGGCTTATTCACCCCTCCACTTT
CASSYEAQAYSPLHF
>TRBJ2-7|TRBV30|NA|TRBD1|13
TGTGCCTGGAGTGCAGCAGGGGGCGTTGAGCAGTACTTC
CAWSAAGGVEQYF
>TRBJ1-6|TRBV28|NA|NA|16
TGTGCCAGCAGTTCGCGAGGTAGATCCTATAATTCACCCCTCCACTTT
CASSSRGRSYNSPLHF
>TRBJ1-1|TRBV6-2/TRBV6-3|NA|TRBD1|14
TGTGCCAGCAGCCCGAGGGGGCCAGCCACTGAAGCTTTCTTT
CASSPRGPATEAFF